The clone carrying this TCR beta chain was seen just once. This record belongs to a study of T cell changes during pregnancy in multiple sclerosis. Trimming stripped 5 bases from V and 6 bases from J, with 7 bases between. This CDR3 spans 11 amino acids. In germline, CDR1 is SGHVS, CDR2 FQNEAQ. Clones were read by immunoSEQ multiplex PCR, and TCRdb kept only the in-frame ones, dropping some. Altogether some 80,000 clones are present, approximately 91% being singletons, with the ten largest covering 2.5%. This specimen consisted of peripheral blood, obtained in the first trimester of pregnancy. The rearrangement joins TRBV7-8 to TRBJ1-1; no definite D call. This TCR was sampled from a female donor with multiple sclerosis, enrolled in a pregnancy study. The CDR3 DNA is TGTGCCAGCAGCCTTACAGCTGAAGCTTTCTTT. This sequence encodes CASSLTAEAFF.